This T cell receptor (beta chain) comes out of a study of identical twins. Study-wide results and caveats: Modelling underestimated the level of out-of-frame TCR alpha sharing observed in monozygotic twins.

About this clonotype: As yet, its antigen is unknown.

The CDR3 contains 14 residues. After removal of 3 bases from V and 5 bases from J, the junction contained 4 bases not matched to a gene. In germline, CDR1 is LNHDA, CDR2 SQIVND (reference sequence). TCRdb ran MiXCR on the 5' RACE reads and lists one entry per CDR3 protein. The sample yields a few hundred thousand distinct CDR3 sequences, more than 9% seen once. This sample also appeared in a second study, on yellow fever vaccine responses in identical twins.

The rearrangement links TRBV19 to TRBJ2-7; 10 bases align to TRBD2. The specimen was PBMCs. The clonotype comes from a woman in her late teens or twenties in good health. CDR3: CASSMALAGNEQYF. The CDR3 DNA reads TGTGCCAGTAGTATGGCACTAGCGGGAAACGAGCAGTACTTC. The complete variable domain, with remaining parts taken from reference TRBV19 and TRBJ2-7, reads DGGITQSPKYLFRKEGQNVTLSCEQNLNHDAMYWYRQDPGQGLRLIYYSQIVNDFQKGDIAEGYSVSREKKESFPLTVTSAQKNPTAFYLCASSMALAGNEQYFGPGTRLTVT.